The clone carrying this T cell receptor beta chain appeared a few times. There are 16 residues in the CDR3. CDR1 is GTSNPN, CDR2 SVGIG, per germline (reference sequence). Trimming took 2 bases from V and 1 from J, leaving 15 bases between them. Profiled with immunoSEQ multiplex PCR; TCRdb holds only in-frame clones, not every one. The data show 12,000 or so clones, around 91% seen once. The sample comes from a study of chemoradiotherapy in HPV16-positive cancers. Repertoires were sampled repeatedly during chemoradiotherapy. This material was collected from a patient who underwent chemoradiotherapy. The chain has TRBV30 and TRBJ1-5, with D perhaps matching TRBD1 (6 bases). The TCR comes from a human donor with HPV-associated anogenital cancer. The CDR3 protein is CAWSPETGRSNQPQHF. For the CDR3, the DNA is TGTGCCTGGAGTCCGGAGACAGGTAGGAGCAATCAGCCCCAGCATTTT.